The clone carrying this TCR beta chain was recorded at least ten times. Trimming stripped 3 bases from V and 0 bases from J, with 9 bases between. CDR3 length: 14 amino acids. Germline V gene data show CDR1 as LNHDA and CDR2 as SQIVND (reference sequence). Template material for TCR beta VDJ and CDR3 profiling consisted of genomic DNA. TCRdb used MiXCR to reprocess the reads, holding one entry per CDR3 protein. The repertoire includes 150,000 to 180,000 distinct CDR3 sequences, about 52% of them detected once, and 12% sits in the top ten. This entry comes from a study of CD8+CD57+ T cells in acquired aplastic anemia. CD8+CD57+ cell expansion, shown by flow cytometry, had occurred in the patients selected for sequencing.

The TCR sequence derives from a human donor with aplastic anemia. The specimen was sorted CD4+, CD8+, or CD8+CD57+ T cells (not recorded which) from PBMCs. The gene calls are TRBV19 and TRBJ2-7; TRBD1 or TRBD2 may be the D gene (5 bases each). The CDR3 DNA is TGTGCCAGTAGTATGAGGGACGTCTCCTACGAGCAGTACTTC. Amino acid sequence: CASSMRDVSYEQYF.